Many counts were recorded for the clone carrying this TCR beta chain. The target antigen is unknown. The data stem from a study of T cell repertoires in cytomegalovirus infection. Looking at the study overall: Both recently identified HLA-C-restricted and well-studied HLA-B-restricted CMV epitopes were used in the study.

V was clipped by 4 bases and J by 0 bases; unmatched bases: 5. The CDR3 runs 15 residues. Germline V gives CDR1 SEHNR, CDR2 FQNEAQ (reference sequence). TCRdb called the reads again in MiXCR, with one record for every CDR3 protein. This sample carries roughly 340,000 distinct CDR3 sequences, about 27% of them seen once, and the ten largest clones take 20%. The sequencing here drew on cultured PBMCs, taken from culture after CMV antigen stimulation. The source of this sequence is a human donor in good health (CMV status not recorded). Some clones in this sample may be carry-over from other donors' samples. This rearrangement joins TRBV7-9 to TRBJ1-1, with TRBD1 matching over 7 bases. DNA for the CDR3: TGTGCCAGCAGCTACTCCGGGACAGTGAACACTGAAGCTTTCTTT. Amino acids: CASSYSGTVNTEAFF.